This T cell receptor beta chain was recovered during a study of identical twins. TCRdb called the 5' RACE reads again in MiXCR, with one record for every CDR3 protein. The data show 750,000 to 950,000 distinct CDR3 sequences, with roughly an eighth seen just once and under 2% held by the top ten. On this clonotype itself: Its antigen is still unknown.

The CDR3 is 17 amino acids. Trimming cost V 4 bases and J 0 bases, with 16 bases left between them. Germline-derived CDR1 and CDR2 are SGHTA and FQGNSA. Whole-study results and caveats: Models predicted less out-of-frame TCR alpha sharing in monozygotic twins than was found.

This sample was also put to use in a study of yellow fever vaccine responses in identical twins. That source notes: Vaccine-induced T cell responses in twins were reportedly observed to appear partly convergent, partly personalized.

The rearrangement joins TRBV7-2 to TRBJ2-1; D perhaps matches TRBD2 (6 bases). Sequences were obtained from PBMCs. This receptor was identified in a woman aged 18-30 years in good health. The CDR3 DNA sequence: TGTGCCAGCAGCTCCGGACTAACCCTACACTCCTACAATGAGCAGTTCTTC. It yields the protein CASSSGLTLHSYNEQFF. The full variable domain, with the rest looked up from reference TRBV7-2 and TRBJ2-1, is GAGVSQSPSNKVTEKGKDVELRCDPISGHTALYWYRQSLGQGLEFLIYFQGNSAPDKSGLPSDRFSAERTGGSVSTLTIQRTQQEDSAVYLCASSSGLTLHSYNEQFFGPGTRLTVL.